Below, one T cell receptor (beta chain) is given with its context. Under the authors' procedure: Amplified reference gene primers provided the basis for estimating nucleated cell counts. Libraries were prepared by immunoSEQ multiplex PCR; TCRdb keeps only in-frame clonotypes and omits some of them. Clone size and V and J calls were adopted from that table, with D and trimming inferred from the DNA. The sample includes some 48,000 clones, 84% of them seen just once. This specimen belongs to a study of blood T cell repertoires in COVID-19. Study summary: COVID-19 samples from acute and convalescent phases originated in the United States, Italy and Spain. T cells, B-cell-depleted T cells, or PBMCs provided the cDNA or gDNA that served as material.

Germline lookup yields CDR1 SGDLS and CDR2 YYNGEE. The CDR3 contains 14 residues. With 1 base removed from V and 2 bases from J, the gap between germline ends came to 8 bases. This chain uses TRBV9 with TRBJ2-3; D is possibly TRBD1 (6 bases). Sequenced input: peripheral blood. The receptor comes from a man aged 50 to 59 with acute or convalescent COVID-19. This chain's CDR3 is CASSVYRDTDTQYF. CDR3 sequence (DNA): TGTGCCAGCAGCGTATACAGGGACACAGATACGCAGTATTTT.